These 3 T cell receptor beta chains originate from one sample sequenced in a study of T-cell memory formation after mild COVID-19. TCRdb re-analysed the 5' RACE reads in MiXCR, keeping a single row per CDR3 protein. The sample lists around 300,000 distinct CDR3 sequences; roughly 18% were seen once. Sequenced input: PBMCs or a T cell subset sorted from them (not recorded which). Every receptor here comes from a man aged 18 to 29 who had mild COVID-19 (a few samples of this study predate the infection). Cell type and time point are not known.

CDR3 residues: CASSQDWQGRNEQFF. CDR3 bases: TGTGCCAGCAGCCAAGATTGGCAGGGGAGGAATGAGCAGTTCTTC. The V gene is TRBV3-1, the J gene TRBJ2-1; D may correspond to TRBD1 or TRBD2 (6 bases each). Between the trimmed V and J ends, which lost 0 bases and 7 bases, there was a span of 13 bases. This CDR3 has 15 residues. Germline V lookup: CDR1 LGHDT, CDR2 YNNKEL (reference sequence).

The chain uses TRBV25-1 and TRBJ1-1; D uncertain. Germline CDR1 MGHDK, CDR2 SYGVNS. The V end lost 4 bases, the J end lost 2 bases, and 11 bases lay between the germline ends. The CDR3 totals 14 residues. In nucleotides, the CDR3 is TGTGCCAGCAGTGTCGGGTCATTTAACACTGAAGCTTTCTTT. Encoded protein: CASSVGSFNTEAFF.

For the CDR3, the DNA is TGTGCCAGCAGCGTCGACACCGTCTATGGCTACACCTTC. This sequence encodes CASSVDTVYGYTF. This sequence joins TRBV7-2 and TRBJ1-2, with unresolved D. This CDR3 comprises 13 residues. The V end was cut by 5 bases, the J end by 4 bases, with 11 bases between. The germline CDR1 and CDR2 sequences are SGHTA and FQGNSA.